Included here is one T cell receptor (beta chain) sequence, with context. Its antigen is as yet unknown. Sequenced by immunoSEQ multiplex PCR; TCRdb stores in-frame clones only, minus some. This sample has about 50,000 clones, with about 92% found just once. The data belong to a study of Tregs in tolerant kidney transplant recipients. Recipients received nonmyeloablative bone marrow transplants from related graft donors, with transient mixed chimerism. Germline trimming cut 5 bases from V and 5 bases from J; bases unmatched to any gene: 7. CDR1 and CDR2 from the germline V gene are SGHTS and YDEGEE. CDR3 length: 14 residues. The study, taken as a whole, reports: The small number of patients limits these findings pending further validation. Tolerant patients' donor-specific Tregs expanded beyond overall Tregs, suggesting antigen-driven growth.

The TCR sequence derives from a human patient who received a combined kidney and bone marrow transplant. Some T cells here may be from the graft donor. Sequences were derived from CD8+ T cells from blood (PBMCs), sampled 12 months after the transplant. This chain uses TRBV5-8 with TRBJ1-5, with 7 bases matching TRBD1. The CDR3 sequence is CASSMRGLDQPQHF. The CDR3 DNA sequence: TGTGCCAGCAGTATGAGGGGGCTGGATCAGCCCCAGCATTTT.